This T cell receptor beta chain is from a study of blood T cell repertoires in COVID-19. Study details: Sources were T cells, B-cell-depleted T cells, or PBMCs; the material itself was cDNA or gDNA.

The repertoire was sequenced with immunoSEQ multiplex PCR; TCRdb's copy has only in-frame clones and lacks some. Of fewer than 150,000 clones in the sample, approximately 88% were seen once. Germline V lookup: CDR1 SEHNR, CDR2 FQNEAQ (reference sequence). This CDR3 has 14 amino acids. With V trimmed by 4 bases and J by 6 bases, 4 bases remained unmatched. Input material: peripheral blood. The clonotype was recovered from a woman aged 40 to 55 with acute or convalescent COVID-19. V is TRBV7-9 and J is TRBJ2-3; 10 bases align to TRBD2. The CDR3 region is CASSYSGGKDTQYF. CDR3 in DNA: TGTGCCAGCAGCTATAGCGGGGGGAAGGATACGCAGTATTTT.